Sequencing of this T cell receptor beta chain was carried out in a study of post-analysis software for immune sequencing data. In the study overall: Some patients lacked subtype; others had relapsing-remitting, secondary progressive or progressive-relapsing disease.

The sample holds a few counts of this clonotype. What it recognizes is unknown. Carried by the TCR beta cDNA libraries were unique molecular identifiers. With about 0.9 to 11 million T cells as the source, roughly 500,000 cDNA molecules resulted. TCRdb passed the PCR reads through MiXCR, listing each CDR3 protein once. Of about 760,000 distinct CDR3 sequences listed, 30% are singletons. The study's findings and limits: Several TRBV segments occurring more often in patients than controls included TRBV5-6, TRBV5-1 and TRBV20-1. F-measure co-clustering was strong for batch-matched samples. The normalized Chao1 diversity of multiple sclerosis patients was significantly lower than that of controls.

The V end lost 3 bases, the J end lost 0 bases, and 9 bases lay between the germline ends. The CDR3 totals 15 residues. Germline-derived CDR1 and CDR2 are MRHNA and SNTAGT. The chain couples TRBV6-4 to TRBJ2-1, with no clear D. The material sequenced was blood. This TCR came from a girl aged 5-17 years with multiple sclerosis. Here the CDR3 DNA reads TGTGCCAGCAGTGAGGTGAGGAGCTCCTACAATGAGCAGTTCTTC. Protein product: CASSEVRSSYNEQFF.